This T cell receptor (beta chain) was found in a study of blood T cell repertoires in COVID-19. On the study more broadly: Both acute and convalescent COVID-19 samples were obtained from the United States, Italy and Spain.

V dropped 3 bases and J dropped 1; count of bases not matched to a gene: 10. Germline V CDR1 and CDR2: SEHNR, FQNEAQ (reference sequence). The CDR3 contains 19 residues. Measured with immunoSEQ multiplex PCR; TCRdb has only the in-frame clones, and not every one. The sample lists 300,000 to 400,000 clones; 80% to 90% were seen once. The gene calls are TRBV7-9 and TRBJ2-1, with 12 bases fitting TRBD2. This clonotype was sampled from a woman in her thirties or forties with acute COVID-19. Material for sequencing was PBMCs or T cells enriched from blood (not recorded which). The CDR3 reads CASSFSSSGGARSYNEQFF. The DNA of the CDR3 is TGTGCCAGCAGCTTTAGTTCTAGCGGGGGGGCCCGTTCCTACAATGAGCAGTTCTTC.